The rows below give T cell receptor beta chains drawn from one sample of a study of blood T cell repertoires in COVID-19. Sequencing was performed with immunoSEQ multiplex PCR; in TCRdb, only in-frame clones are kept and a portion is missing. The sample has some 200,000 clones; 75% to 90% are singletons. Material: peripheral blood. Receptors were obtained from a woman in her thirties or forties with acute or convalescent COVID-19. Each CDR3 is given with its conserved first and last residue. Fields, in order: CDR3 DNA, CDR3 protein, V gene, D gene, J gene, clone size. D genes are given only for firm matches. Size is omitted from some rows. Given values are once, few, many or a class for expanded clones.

DNA: TGCGCCAGCAGTGCCCGGCAGGGGGCGGCCGGGGAGCTGTTTTTT; CDR3: CASSARQGAAGELFF; V: TRBV10-1; D: TRBD1; J: TRBJ2-2; size: NA
DNA: TGTGCCAGTAGTATGCCCCCAGGCAGGGGGCAAGGATACTATGGCTACACCTTC; CDR3: CASSMPPGRGQGYYGYTF; V: TRBV19; D: TRBD1; J: TRBJ1-2; size: NA
DNA: TGTGCCAGCAGCAAGAGAAGAAACACTGAAGCTTTCTTT; CDR3: CASSKRRNTEAFF; V: TRBV12-3/TRBV12-4; D: NA; J: TRBJ1-1; size: NA
DNA: TGCGCCAGCGCCCGGGTGACCCTTAATTCACCCCTCCACTTT; CDR3: CASARVTLNSPLHF; V: TRBV10-2; D: NA; J: TRBJ1-6; size: NA
DNA: TGTGCCAGCAGCTCGAGGACTAGCGGGGGTATCGGGTTCACAGATACGCAGTATTTT; CDR3: CASSSRTSGGIGFTDTQYF; V: TRBV7-2; D: TRBD2; J: TRBJ2-3; size: NA
DNA: TGCGCCAGCAGCTTGGCTCCTATAGATGCGGACACCTCCAATGAGCAGTTCTTC; CDR3: CASSLAPIDADTSNEQFF; V: TRBV5-1; D: NA; J: TRBJ2-1; size: NA
DNA: TGTGCCAGCAGCTTAGATCTAGCTGGCTACAATGAGCAGTTCTTC; CDR3: CASSLDLAGYNEQFF; V: TRBV7-9; D: NA; J: TRBJ2-1; size: NA
DNA: TGTGCCAGCAGCTTGCCTTCGGTGCGGGGGAGCTCCTACAATGAGCAGTTCTTC; CDR3: CASSLPSVRGSSYNEQFF; V: TRBV7-9; D: TRBD2; J: TRBJ2-1; size: NA
DNA: TGTGCCAGCAGCACCCGCGGAACTAGCGGGCCATGGCGGGAAGAGACCCAGTACTTC; CDR3: CASSTRGTSGPWREETQYF; V: TRBV21-1; D: NA; J: TRBJ2-5; size: NA
DNA: TGTGCTAGTGGGACGGACAGGGCTTACTACAATGAGCAGTTCTTC; CDR3: CASGTDRAYYNEQFF; V: TRBV12-5; D: TRBD1; J: TRBJ2-1; size: NA
DNA: TGTGCCAGTAGTCCCCAACATGGGAACACTGAAGCTTTCTTT; CDR3: CASSPQHGNTEAFF; V: TRBV19; D: NA; J: TRBJ1-1; size: NA
DNA: TGTGCCAGCAGCAAAGGACAGGGCTCCCAAGAGACCCAGTACTTC; CDR3: CASSKGQGSQETQYF; V: TRBV21-1; D: NA; J: TRBJ2-5; size: NA
DNA: TGTGCCAGCAGCCAGAGAACAGGGTCTCTAAGTGAAAAACTGTTTTTT; CDR3: CASSQRTGSLSEKLFF; V: TRBV3-1/TRBV3-2; D: NA; J: TRBJ1-4; size: NA
DNA: TGTGCCAGCACCCCGGGGGGGCTATACAATGAGCAGTTCTTC; CDR3: CASTPGGLYNEQFF; V: TRBV27; D: TRBD2; J: TRBJ2-1; size: once
DNA: TGTGCCAGCAGCCCGCCGAGGGACTATCAAGAGACCCAGTACTTC; CDR3: CASSPPRDYQETQYF; V: TRBV3-1/TRBV3-2; D: TRBD2; J: TRBJ2-5; size: NA
DNA: TGTGCCAGCAGTTACCGACAGGGGAATAGTGAAAAACTGTTTTTT; CDR3: CASSYRQGNSEKLFF; V: TRBV6-5; D: TRBD1; J: TRBJ1-4; size: NA
DNA: TGTGCCAGCAGTCGAAGCGGGTTTAGGACCACTGAAGCTTTCTTT; CDR3: CASSRSGFRTTEAFF; V: TRBV6-5; D: NA; J: TRBJ1-1; size: NA
DNA: TGTGCCAGCAGCCAGGGACTCCAAGAGACCCAGTACTTC; CDR3: CASSQGLQETQYF; V: TRBV7-3; D: NA; J: TRBJ2-5; size: NA
DNA: TGTGCCTGGGCCGCCGTGACGGGGATCAATCAGCCCCAGCATTTT; CDR3: CAWAAVTGINQPQHF; V: TRBV30; D: NA; J: TRBJ1-5; size: NA
DNA: TGTGCCAGCAGCTTGGGTTCTAGCGGGGGGGCGGGTGAGCAGTTCTTC; CDR3: CASSLGSSGGAGEQFF; V: TRBV5-4; D: TRBD2; J: TRBJ2-1; size: NA
DNA: TGTGCCAGCAGCCAACCACCGGGACAAAACACTGAAGCTTTCTTT; CDR3: CASSQPPGQNTEAFF; V: TRBV3-1/TRBV3-2; D: NA; J: TRBJ1-1; size: NA
DNA: TGCGCCAGCAGTCCGAGGGCTAATGAGCAGTTCTTC; CDR3: CASSPRANEQFF; V: TRBV23-1; D: NA; J: TRBJ2-1; size: NA
DNA: TGTGCCAGCAGAGGGCGGGGTTCCGGGGAGCTGTTTTTT; CDR3: CASRGRGSGELFF; V: TRBV2; D: NA; J: TRBJ2-2; size: NA
DNA: TGTGCCATCAGGAGGACAGATCTCTCTGGAAACACCATATATTTT; CDR3: CAIRRTDLSGNTIYF; V: TRBV10-3; D: NA; J: TRBJ1-3; size: NA
DNA: TGTGCCAGCAGCCTCAACAGGGCCGGCGGGGAGCTGTTTTTT; CDR3: CASSLNRAGGELFF; V: TRBV9; D: NA; J: TRBJ2-2; size: NA
DNA: TGTGCCAGCAGCCAGCAGGGTACTGAAGCTTTCTTT; CDR3: CASSQQGTEAFF; V: TRBV4-2; D: NA; J: TRBJ1-1; size: once
DNA: TGTGCCAGAAGCCGGGGGAGTGGAAACACCATATATTTT; CDR3: CARSRGSGNTIYF; V: TRBV5-3; D: NA; J: TRBJ1-3; size: few
DNA: TGTGCCAGCAGCTTGCAGGGGGCTAGCTATGGCTACACCTTC; CDR3: CASSLQGASYGYTF; V: TRBV5-5; D: TRBD1; J: TRBJ1-2; size: NA
DNA: TGTGCCACCAGTGAAAATAGACTAGCGGGGGTGGCCGGGGAGCTGTTTTTT; CDR3: CATSENRLAGVAGELFF; V: TRBV24-1; D: TRBD2; J: TRBJ2-2; size: NA
DNA: TGTGCCAGCAGCCAAGACACCGGGACAGGGTTAGAGACCCAGTACTTC; CDR3: CASSQDTGTGLETQYF; V: TRBV3-1/TRBV3-2; D: TRBD1; J: TRBJ2-5; size: NA
DNA: TGCGCCAGTGCGCAAGGGACTAGCGGGTGGTTCGCAGATACGCAGTATTTT; CDR3: CASAQGTSGWFADTQYF; V: TRBV5-1; D: TRBD2; J: TRBJ2-3; size: NA
DNA: TGTGCCAGCAGTTTTCCAACTGGAAACACCATATATTTT; CDR3: CASSFPTGNTIYF; V: TRBV28; D: NA; J: TRBJ1-3; size: NA
DNA: TGCGCCAGCAGCCAAGAAAGGGGACAGCACTATGGCTACACCTTC; CDR3: CASSQERGQHYGYTF; V: TRBV4-1; D: TRBD1; J: TRBJ1-2; size: NA
DNA: TGTGCCAGTAGTATAGGAGGGCTGAACACTGAAGCTTTCTTT; CDR3: CASSIGGLNTEAFF; V: TRBV19; D: NA; J: TRBJ1-1; size: NA
DNA: TGTGCCAGCAGTTCCGCATTAGCCCCCCAGCCCCAGCATTTT; CDR3: CASSSALAPQPQHF; V: TRBV28; D: NA; J: TRBJ1-5; size: once
DNA: TGTGCCAGCAGCGGAAAGGAGGGATTACAGACTGAAGCTTTCTTT; CDR3: CASSGKEGLQTEAFF; V: TRBV9; D: NA; J: TRBJ1-1; size: NA
DNA: TGTGCTAGTGGTTCCGGGACAGGGGACCCCTACAATGAGCAGTTCTTC; CDR3: CASGSGTGDPYNEQFF; V: TRBV12-5; D: TRBD1; J: TRBJ2-1; size: NA
DNA: TGTGCCTCCTACTCCGGGACAACTAATGAAAAACTGTTTTTT; CDR3: CASYSGTTNEKLFF; V: TRBV15; D: NA; J: TRBJ1-4; size: NA
DNA: TGTGCCAGCAGCCAAGTTACAGGGAGTAATAATTCACCCCTCCACTTT; CDR3: CASSQVTGSNNSPLHF; V: TRBV3-1/TRBV3-2; D: NA; J: TRBJ1-6; size: once
DNA: TGTGCCAGCTCACCACGGGGGGGTCATTACGGAGATACGCAGTATTTT; CDR3: CASSPRGGHYGDTQYF; V: TRBV18; D: TRBD2; J: TRBJ2-3; size: NA
DNA: TGCGCCAGCAGCTTGGGTTTAGCGGGGCTGAGCGGGACGAGCTCCTACAATGAGCAGTTCTTC; CDR3: CASSLGLAGLSGTSSYNEQFF; V: TRBV5-1; D: TRBD2; J: TRBJ2-1; size: NA
DNA: TGTGCCAGCAGCGTAAGTGTGGAGGGACTGGGTGGCTACACCTTC; CDR3: CASSVSVEGLGGYTF; V: TRBV9; D: NA; J: TRBJ1-2; size: NA
DNA: TGTGCCAGCAGCCAAGCGGGGGGCTCCTCGATAAGAGAGACCCAGTACTTC; CDR3: CASSQAGGSSIRETQYF; V: TRBV7-6; D: TRBD2; J: TRBJ2-5; size: NA
DNA: TGTGCCAGTGGACAGAAGCCGAACACCGGGGAGCTGTTTTTT; CDR3: CASGQKPNTGELFF; V: TRBV6-5; D: NA; J: TRBJ2-2; size: NA
DNA: TGTGCCAGTAGCACCGGGACAGGGTATTTGAATGAGCAGTTCTTC; CDR3: CASSTGTGYLNEQFF; V: TRBV19; D: TRBD1; J: TRBJ2-1; size: NA
DNA: TGTGCCAGCTCCCCGGTGGAACGGAGCTCTGGAAACACCATATATTTT; CDR3: CASSPVERSSGNTIYF; V: TRBV18; D: NA; J: TRBJ1-3; size: NA
DNA: TGTGCCAGCAGCTCCAGACCGGGACAGGGGCCCAAGTCCCTCCACTTT; CDR3: CASSSRPGQGPKSLHF; V: TRBV7-7; D: TRBD1; J: TRBJ1-6; size: NA
DNA: TGTGCCAGCTCACTTGGGACAGGGGATAGCAATCAGCCCCAGCATTTT; CDR3: CASSLGTGDSNQPQHF; V: TRBV18; D: TRBD1; J: TRBJ1-5; size: NA
DNA: TGTGCCAGAAGCTCTAGACAGGGGAATCAGCCCCAGCATTTT; CDR3: CARSSRQGNQPQHF; V: TRBV5-3; D: TRBD1; J: TRBJ1-5; size: NA
DNA: TGTGCCTGGTCTGGCTCAGCGGGCACAGATACGCAGTATTTT; CDR3: CAWSGSAGTDTQYF; V: TRBV30; D: NA; J: TRBJ2-3; size: once
DNA: TGTGCCAGTACCTTTGGGGGGGAAGAGACCCAGTACTTC; CDR3: CASTFGGEETQYF; V: TRBV6-5; D: TRBD2; J: TRBJ2-5; size: NA
DNA: TGTGCCAGCAGCCAACAGTCTGATGGAAACACCATATATTTT; CDR3: CASSQQSDGNTIYF; V: TRBV3-1/TRBV3-2; D: NA; J: TRBJ1-3; size: NA
DNA: TGTGCCAGCTCACCCAAGGGCCGAGGGGGGGCGCGAAACTATGGCTACACCTTC; CDR3: CASSPKGRGGARNYGYTF; V: TRBV18; D: NA; J: TRBJ1-2; size: NA